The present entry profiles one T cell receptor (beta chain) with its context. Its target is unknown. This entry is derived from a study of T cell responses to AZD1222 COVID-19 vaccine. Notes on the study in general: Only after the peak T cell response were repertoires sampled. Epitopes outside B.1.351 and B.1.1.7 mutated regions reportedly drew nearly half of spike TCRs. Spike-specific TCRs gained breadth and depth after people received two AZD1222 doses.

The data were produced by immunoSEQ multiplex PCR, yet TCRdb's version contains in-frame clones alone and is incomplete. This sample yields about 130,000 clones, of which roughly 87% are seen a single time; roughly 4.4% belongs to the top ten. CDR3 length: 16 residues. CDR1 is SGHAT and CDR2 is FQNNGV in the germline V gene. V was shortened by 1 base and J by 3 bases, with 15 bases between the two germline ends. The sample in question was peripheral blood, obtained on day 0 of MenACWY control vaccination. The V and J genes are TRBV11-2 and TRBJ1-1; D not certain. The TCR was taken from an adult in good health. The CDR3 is CASSLGSLGSHTEAFF. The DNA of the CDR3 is TGTGCCAGCAGCTTAGGGTCCCTCGGGTCACACACTGAAGCTTTCTTT. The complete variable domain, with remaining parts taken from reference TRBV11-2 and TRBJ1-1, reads EAGVAQSPRYKIIEKRQSVAFWCNPISGHATLYWYQQILGQGPKLLIQFQNNGVVDDSQLPKDRFSAERLKGVDSTLKIQPAKLEDSAVYLCASSLGSLGSHTEAFFGQGTRLTVV.